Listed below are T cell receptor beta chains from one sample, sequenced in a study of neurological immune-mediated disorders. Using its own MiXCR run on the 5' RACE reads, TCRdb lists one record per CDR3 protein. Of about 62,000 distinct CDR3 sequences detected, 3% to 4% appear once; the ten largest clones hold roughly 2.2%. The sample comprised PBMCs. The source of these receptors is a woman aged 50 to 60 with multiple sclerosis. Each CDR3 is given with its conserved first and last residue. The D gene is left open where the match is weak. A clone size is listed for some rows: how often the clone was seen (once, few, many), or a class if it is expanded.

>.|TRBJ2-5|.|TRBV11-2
TGTGCCAGCAGCGGCCGGGACACACAAGAGACCCAGTACTTC
CASSGRDTQETQYF
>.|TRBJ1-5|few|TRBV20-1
TGCAGTGCTAGAGATTCAGGGCTGTATAGCAATCAGCCCCAGCATTTT
CSARDSGLYSNQPQHF
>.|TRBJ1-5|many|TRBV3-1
TGTGCCAGCAGCCGTTCAGGACAGCCCCAGAATTTT
CASSRSGQPQNF
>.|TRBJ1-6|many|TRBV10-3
TGTGCCATCAGTACACAGAATAATTCACCCCTCCACTTT
CAISTQNNSPLHF
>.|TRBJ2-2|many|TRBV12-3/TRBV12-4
TGTGCCAGCAGTTTCCGGCCAGCTAAAACCGGGGAGCTGTTTTTT
CASSFRPAKTGELFF
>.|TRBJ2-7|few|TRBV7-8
TGTGCCAGCAGCGGAAGAATAGCTCTCGAGCAGTACTTC
CASSGRIALEQYF
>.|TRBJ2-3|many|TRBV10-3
TGTGCCATCAGTGAGTCGGGGAGCGGCACAGATACGCAGTATTTT
CAISESGSGTDTQYF
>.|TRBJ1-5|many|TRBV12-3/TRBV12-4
TGTGCCAGCAGTTACTCGCTCAATCAGCCCCAGCATTTT
CASSYSLNQPQHF
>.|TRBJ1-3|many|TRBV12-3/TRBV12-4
TGTGCCAGCAGTTTGGCAGGTCCTGGAAACACCATATATTTT
CASSLAGPGNTIYF
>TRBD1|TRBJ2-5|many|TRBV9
TGTGCCAGCAGCGTAGGGACAGGGAAAGAGACCCAGTACTTC
CASSVGTGKETQYF
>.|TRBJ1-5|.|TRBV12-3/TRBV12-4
TGTGCCAGCAGTTTTCCGGGGTATCAGCCCCAGAATTTT
CASSFPGYQPQNF
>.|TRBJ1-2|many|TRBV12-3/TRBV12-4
TGTGCCAGCAGTTTGCAAGGGGGTAGCGGCTACACCTTC
CASSLQGGSGYTF
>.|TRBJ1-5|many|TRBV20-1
TGCAGTGCTAGAGATTTCCCAGGGGAGCCCCAGAATTTT
CSARDFPGEPQNF
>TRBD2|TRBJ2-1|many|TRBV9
TGTGCCAGCAGCGTCGAGGGAGCGGGAGGGTGGCAGTTCTTC
CASSVEGAGGWQFF
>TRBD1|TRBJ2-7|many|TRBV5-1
TGCGCCAGCAGCTCCTCCGGGACAGGGGTATACGAGCAGTACTTC
CASSSSGTGVYEQYF
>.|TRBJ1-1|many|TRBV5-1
TGCGCCAGCAGCTTGGCGAACACTGAAGCTTTCTTT
CASSLANTEAFF
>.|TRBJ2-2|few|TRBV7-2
TGTGCCAGCAGCCTTAAGCGGACCGGGGAGCTGTTTTTT
CASSLKRTGELFF
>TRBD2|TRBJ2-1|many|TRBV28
TGTGCCAGCAGTTTCCCCCTAGCGGGAGAATACAATGAGCAGTTCTTC
CASSFPLAGEYNEQFF
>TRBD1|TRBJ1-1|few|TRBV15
TGTGCCACCAGCAGACTTACTAAAGGGGGCGGTTATACTGAAGCTTTCTTT
CATSRLTKGGGYTEAFF
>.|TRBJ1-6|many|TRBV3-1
TGTGCCAGCAGCCAAGGGTCTTCACCCCTCCACTTT
CASSQGSSPLHF
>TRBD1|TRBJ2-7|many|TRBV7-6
TGTGCCAGCAGCTTAGAGGGGACAGTGTACGAGCAGTACTTC
CASSLEGTVYEQYF
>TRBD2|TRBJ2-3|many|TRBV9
TGTGCCAGCAGCCCCCGGCCGGGACTAGCGGGAGGATCCACAGATACGCAGTATTTT
CASSPRPGLAGGSTDTQYF
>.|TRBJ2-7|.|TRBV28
TGTGCCAGCAGCTCAGGGGTGGGGGACGAGCAGTACTTC
CASSSGVGDEQYF
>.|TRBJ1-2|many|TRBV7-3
TGTGCCAGCAGCCGGGGCTATGGCTACACCTTC
CASSRGYGYTF
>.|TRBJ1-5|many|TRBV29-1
TGCAGCGTAGCGGACCATAGCAATCAGCCCCAGCATTTT
CSVADHSNQPQHF
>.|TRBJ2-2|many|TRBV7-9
TGTGCCAGCAGCCTGGACACGAACACCGGGGAGCTGTTTTTT
CASSLDTNTGELFF
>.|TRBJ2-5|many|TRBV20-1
TGCAGTGCTCCTGGCGGAGGCAGGGGGGGAGAGACCCAGTACTTC
CSAPGGGRGGETQYF
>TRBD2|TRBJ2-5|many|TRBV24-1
TGTGCCACCCGAAGAACTAGCGAGGAGACCCAGTACTTC
CATRRTSEETQYF
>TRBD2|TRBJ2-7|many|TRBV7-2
TGTGCCAGCAGCGTCCCCGGACTAGCGGCAACCTCCTACGAGCAGTACTTC
CASSVPGLAATSYEQYF
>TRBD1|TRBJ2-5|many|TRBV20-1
TGCAGTGCTAAGATTGGCAGGGGGCGGGAGACCCAGTACTTC
CSAKIGRGRETQYF
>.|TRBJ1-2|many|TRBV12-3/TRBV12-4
TGTGCCAGCAGTTTACATGGCGGCTATGGCTACACCTTC
CASSLHGGYGYTF
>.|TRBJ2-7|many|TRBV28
TGTGCCAGCAGTCCCCAACGTTTAGGGCAGTACTTC
CASSPQRLGQYF
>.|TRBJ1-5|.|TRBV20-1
TGCAGTGCTAGAGGTAGCAGTTACGATCAGCCCCAGCATTTT
CSARGSSYDQPQHF
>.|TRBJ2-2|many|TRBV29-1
TGCAGCGGCCGTGCCCCTGGACAGAACACCGGGGAGCTGTTTTTT
CSGRAPGQNTGELFF
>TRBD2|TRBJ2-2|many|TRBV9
TGTGCCAGCAGCGTATCTAGCGGGAGTTTTGGCGGGGAGCTGTTTTTT
CASSVSSGSFGGELFF
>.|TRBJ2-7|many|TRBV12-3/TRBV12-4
TGTGCCAGCAGCCCCGGGCCCGCCAACGAGCAGTACTTC
CASSPGPANEQYF
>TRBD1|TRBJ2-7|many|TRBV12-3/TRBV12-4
TGTGCCAGCAGCCGACAGGGAGATGGACCCTACGAGCAGTACTTC
CASSRQGDGPYEQYF
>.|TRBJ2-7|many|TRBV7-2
TGTGCCAGCAGCTTAACTACCTACGAGCAGTACTTC
CASSLTTYEQYF
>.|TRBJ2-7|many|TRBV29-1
TGCAGCGCCTCGGGACCCCTACCCGAGCAGTACTTC
CSASGPLPEQYF
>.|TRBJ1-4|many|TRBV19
TGTGCCAGTACCAGAATAGCAACTAATGAAAAACTGTTTTTT
CASTRIATNEKLFF
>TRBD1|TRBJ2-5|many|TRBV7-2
TGTGCCAGCAGCTTAAGGGGGCAGGAGACCCAGTACTTC
CASSLRGQETQYF
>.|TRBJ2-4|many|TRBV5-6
TGTGCCAGCAGCTATCGGGGACTTAGCGGCAAAAACATTCAGTACTTC
CASSYRGLSGKNIQYF
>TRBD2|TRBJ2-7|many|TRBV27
TGTGCCAGCAGTTTCGCGACTAGCGGGCGATACGAGCAGTACTTC
CASSFATSGRYEQYF
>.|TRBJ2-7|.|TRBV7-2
TGTGCCAGCAGCTTAGAGGTCGGTCGGGAGCAGTACTTC
CASSLEVGREQYF
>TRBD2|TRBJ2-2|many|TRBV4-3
TGCGCCAGCAGCCAAGATCGTAGCGGGAGTTGGGAGCTGTTTTTT
CASSQDRSGSWELFF
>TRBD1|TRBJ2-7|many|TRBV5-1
TGCGCCAGCAGCTCGAACGACAGGGGGCTCGAGCAGTACTTC
CASSSNDRGLEQYF
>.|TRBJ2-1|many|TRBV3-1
TGTGCCAGCAGCCAAGGGCGGGCGCTACATGAGCAGTTCTTC
CASSQGRALHEQFF
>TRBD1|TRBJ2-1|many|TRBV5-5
TGTGCCAGCAGCTCGCCGGGACAGAGGAGAAATGAGCAGTTCTTC
CASSSPGQRRNEQFF
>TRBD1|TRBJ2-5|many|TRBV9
TGTGCCAGCAGCGTAGACGACAGGGGTCGAGGGGAGACCCAGTACTTC
CASSVDDRGRGETQYF
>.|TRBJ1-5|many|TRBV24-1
TGTGCCACCAGTGACTGGGACGGTCAGCCCCAGCATTTT
CATSDWDGQPQHF
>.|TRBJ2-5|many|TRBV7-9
TGTGCCAGCAGCCCCCCGGTGGAAGAGACCCAGTACTTC
CASSPPVEETQYF
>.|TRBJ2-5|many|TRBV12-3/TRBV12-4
TGTGCCAGCAGCCATCTGGAGACCCAGTACTTC
CASSHLETQYF
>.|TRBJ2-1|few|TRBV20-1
TGCAGTGCTAGATACTACAATGAGCAGTTCTTC
CSARYYNEQFF
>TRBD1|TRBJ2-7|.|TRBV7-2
TGTGCCAGCAGCCGCGGGACAGGGCGGTACGAGCAGTACTTC
CASSRGTGRYEQYF
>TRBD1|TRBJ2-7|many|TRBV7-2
TGTGCCAGCAGCCCAGGGGGAGTCAGCTACGAGCAGTACTTC
CASSPGGVSYEQYF
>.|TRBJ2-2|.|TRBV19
TGTGCCAGTAGTATCGCAGGGGGGGAGCTGTTTTTT
CASSIAGGELFF
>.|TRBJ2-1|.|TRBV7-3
TGTGCCAGCAGCTTAGGCGGACTCTGGGAATACAATGAGCAGTTCTTC
CASSLGGLWEYNEQFF